The text below deals with one TCR beta chain. The target antigen is unknown. This sample is drawn from a study of somatic mutations in cytotoxic T cells in rheumatoid arthritis. Whole-study findings and limits: CD8+ clonality increased with age in rheumatoid arthritis patients but not in healthy controls. No significant CD8+ T-cell clonality difference was found between rheumatoid arthritis patients and age-matched controls. Patients with a largest CD8+ clone exceeding 20% of CD8+ cells numbered about an eighth of the 65.

Trimming pared 11 bases from V and 3 bases from J, leaving 16 bases between. Germline V gene data show CDR1 as MNHEY and CDR2 as SVGAGI. The CDR3 loop spans 13 amino acids. In the authors' methods: The authors rarely found patient CD8+ clones larger than 1% matching published virus-specific TCRB sequences. The data were produced by immunoSEQ multiplex PCR, yet TCRdb's version contains in-frame clones alone and is incomplete. V, J and clone size were drawn from that table, and D and trimming were deduced from the DNA. The data show 13,000 to 15,000 clones, with over 70% seen just once and around 27% held by the top ten.

Sequencing was carried out using CD8+ T cells sorted from blood. The rearrangement uses TRBV6-5 and TRBJ1-2; D is unclear. This receptor was identified in an adult with rheumatoid arthritis. CDR3 in amino acids: CAAINPGDYGYTF. DNA of the CDR3: TGTGCCGCAATTAACCCCGGGGACTATGGCTACACCTTC.